This T cell receptor beta chain was recorded in a study of OX40 agonist ivuxolimab in advanced cancers. Study information: There were three patients with partial responses, one having hepatocellular carcinoma and two cutaneous melanoma. Notes on the study in general: Doses of 0.1 to 3.0 mg/kg were accompanied by clonal expansion of CD4+ and CD8+ blood T cells by week 6. Relative to CD4+, CD8+ T cells held more expanded clones on average.

The assay was immunoSEQ multiplex PCR, and TCRdb's table has in-frame clones only and misses some. The sample consists of over 65,000 clones, about 93% of them appearing once. Blood got drawn at baseline, again on cycle 4 day 1, and then on cycle 7 day 1. In regard to this clone: Its antigen is not identified.

The receptor comes from an adult with an advanced solid tumor such as melanoma, head and neck, liver or kidney cancer. Sequencing used CD4+ or CD8+ T cells sorted from blood, obtained in a trial of the OX40 agonist ivuxolimab.

The CDR3 spells CASSPRRDSTYEQYF. CDR3 bases: TGTGCCAGCTCACCCAGGAGGGACAGCACCTACGAGCAGTACTTC. The chain couples TRBV18 to TRBJ2-5; tentatively, D is TRBD1 (7 bases). The end of the DNA aligns better with TRBJ2-7, so the J call may be wrong. Germline V CDR1 and CDR2: KGHSH, LQKENI. CDR3 size: 15 residues.